A selection of T cell receptor beta chains follows, all from one sample in a study of Ad26.COV2.S vaccination and SARS-CoV-2 variants. Libraries were prepared by immunoSEQ multiplex PCR; TCRdb keeps only in-frame clonotypes and omits some of them. The sample records 300,000 to 400,000 clones, about 92% being singletons. The sample here was peripheral blood, taken after recovery from COVID-19. Receptors were obtained from a human donor who had recovered from COVID-19. Both conserved end residues are part of each CDR3. A D gene is named only where the DNA matches it firmly. The size of a clone is reported for some rows only, either as once, few or many, or as a class for expanded clones.

clone_size	v_call	d_call	j_call	cdr3_nt	cdr3_aa
.	TRBV13	.	TRBJ2-7	TGTGCCAGCAGCACGGCCAAGGGCTCCTACGAGCAGTACTTC	CASSTAKGSYEQYF
.	TRBV5-6	TRBD1	TRBJ2-3	TGTGCCAGCAGCGTGATACAGGGGTCCACAGATACGCAGTATTTT	CASSVIQGSTDTQYF
.	TRBV27	.	TRBJ2-7	TGTGCCAGCAGTTCCTCCGGGACACTGCCCTACGAGCAGTACTTC	CASSSSGTLPYEQYF
once	TRBV11-2	.	TRBJ1-5	TGTGCCAGCAGCTTAGTAAGCGTGGAAAATCAGCCCCAGCATTTT	CASSLVSVENQPQHF
.	TRBV9	TRBD2	TRBJ2-3	TGTGCCAGCAGCGTAGGGGAATGGCGGGGGGGCCGATCAGATACGCAGTATTTT	CASSVGEWRGGRSDTQYF
few	TRBV27	.	TRBJ2-7	TGTGCCAGCAGTTTGCTAGGCCCGACCGGCTACGAGCAGTACTTC	CASSLLGPTGYEQYF
.	TRBV6-5	TRBD1	TRBJ1-5	TGTGCCAGCAGGGACAGGGTGGAACAGCCCCAGCATTTT	CASRDRVEQPQHF
.	TRBV13	TRBD2	TRBJ2-1	TGTGCCAGCAGCTTGGGAGGGAGGACGAGCCTCAAAGAGCAGTTCTTC	CASSLGGRTSLKEQFF
.	TRBV4-3	.	TRBJ2-3	TGCGCCAGCAGCCCAAACGGGGGGCTTAATTCGCCAGATACGCAGTATTTT	CASSPNGGLNSPDTQYF
.	TRBV4-2	TRBD1	TRBJ2-3	TGTGCCAGCAGCCATAGACAGGGGACGAGCACAGATACGCAGTATTTT	CASSHRQGTSTDTQYF
once	TRBV7-8	TRBD1	TRBJ1-1	TGTGCCAGCAGCTTACAGGGGGCTGAAGCTTTCTTT	CASSLQGAEAFF